This T cell receptor beta chain is from a study of blood T cell repertoires in COVID-19. Turning to the study itself: The United States, Italy and Spain provided the acute and convalescent COVID-19 samples. Sources were T cells, B-cell-depleted T cells, or PBMCs; the material itself was cDNA or gDNA.

Study processing details: By means of reference gene primer amplification, nucleated cell counts were estimated. TCRdb's copy holds only in-frame clones and misses some; the assay was immunoSEQ multiplex PCR. The D gene and trimming were derived from the DNA, and the V and J assignments and clone size from that table. The sample has under 500,000 clones, about 85% seen once. Material for sequencing was PBMCs or T cells enriched from blood (not recorded which). This clonotype was obtained from a woman between 18 and 30 years old with acute COVID-19.

The CDR3 loop is CASTQKKGGEQFF. The CDR3 DNA follows: TGTGCCAGCACCCAAAAGAAAGGGGGTGAGCAGTTCTTC. The chain uses TRBV12-3 or TRBV12-4 and TRBJ2-1; possible D gene TRBD1, 6 bases. The germline V and J ends were trimmed by 7 bases and 9 bases, with 16 bases remaining between them. The CDR3 has 13 amino acids.